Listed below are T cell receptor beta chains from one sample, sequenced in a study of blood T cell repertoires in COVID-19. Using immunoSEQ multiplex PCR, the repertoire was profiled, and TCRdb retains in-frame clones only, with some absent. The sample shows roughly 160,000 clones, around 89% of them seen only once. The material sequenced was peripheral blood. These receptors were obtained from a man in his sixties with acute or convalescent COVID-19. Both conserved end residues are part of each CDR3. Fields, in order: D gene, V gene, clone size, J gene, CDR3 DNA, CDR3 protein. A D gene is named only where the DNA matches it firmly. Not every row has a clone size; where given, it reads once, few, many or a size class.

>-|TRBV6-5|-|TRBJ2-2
TGTGCCAGCAGAATCCCCGCGAACACCGGGGAGCTGTTTTTT
CASRIPANTGELFF
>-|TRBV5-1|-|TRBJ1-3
TGCGCCAGCAGCTTGGAGGGGTACGGAAACACCATATATTTT
CASSLEGYGNTIYF
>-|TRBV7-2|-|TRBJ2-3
TGTGCCAGCAGCTCCCGTACTAGCACAGATACGCAGTATTTT
CASSSRTSTDTQYF
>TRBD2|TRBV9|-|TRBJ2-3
TGTGCCAGCAGCCCTCCCGGGACTAACACAGATACGCAGTATTTT
CASSPPGTNTDTQYF
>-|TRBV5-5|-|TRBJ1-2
TGTGCCAGCAGCTTGGATACAGCCTATGGCTACACCTTC
CASSLDTAYGYTF
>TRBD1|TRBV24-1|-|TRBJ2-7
TGTGCCACCAGTGAGCTACAGGGGGGAGTCTACGAGCAGTACTTC
CATSELQGGVYEQYF
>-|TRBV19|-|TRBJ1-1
TGTGCCAGTAGTGAGGACAGTGAAGCTTTCTTT
CASSEDSEAFF
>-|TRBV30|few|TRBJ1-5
TGTGCCTGGAGTGAGGGCCTCATCCGGGAAGAGGCCCAGCATTTT
CAWSEGLIREEAQHF
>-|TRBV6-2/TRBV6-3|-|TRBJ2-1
TGTGCCAGCAGTTCTGCCCAACGGGAGCAGTTCTTC
CASSSAQREQFF
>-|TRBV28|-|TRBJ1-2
TGTGCCAGCAGTTCAAACAGGGTTTTGTATGGCTACACCTTC
CASSSNRVLYGYTF
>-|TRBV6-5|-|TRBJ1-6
TGTGCCAGCCGACAGGCGGACAATTCACCCCTCCACTTT
CASRQADNSPLHF
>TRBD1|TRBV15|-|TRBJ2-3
TGTGCCACCAGCAGGGGGACAGCGTCCACAGATACGCAGTATTTT
CATSRGTASTDTQYF
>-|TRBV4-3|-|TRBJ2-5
TGCGCCAGCAGCCTACGAGGAGGGGATGTGCGAGAGACCCAGTACTTC
CASSLRGGDVRETQYF
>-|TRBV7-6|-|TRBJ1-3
TGTGCCAGCAGCTTAGAATCCGGGGGTGGAAACACCATATATTTT
CASSLESGGGNTIYF
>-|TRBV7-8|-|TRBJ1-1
TGTGCCAGCAGCCCTTGGGGGGGGGTGAACACTGAAGCTTTCTTT
CASSPWGGVNTEAFF
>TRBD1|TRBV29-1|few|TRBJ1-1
TGCAGCGTTGACGGGACAGGGTTAGGAAGGACTGAAGCTTTCTTT
CSVDGTGLGRTEAFF
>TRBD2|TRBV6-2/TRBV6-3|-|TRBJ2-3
TGTGCCAGCAGTTACCTAGCGGGGCCCACAGATACGCAGTATTTT
CASSYLAGPTDTQYF
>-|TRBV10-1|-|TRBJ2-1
TGCGCCAGCAGTGAAGGGGTCTCCTACAATGAGCAGTTCTTC
CASSEGVSYNEQFF
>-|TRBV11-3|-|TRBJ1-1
TGTGCCAGCAGCTTCCGGGGGTGGACTGAAGCTTTCTTT
CASSFRGWTEAFF
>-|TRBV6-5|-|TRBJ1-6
TGTGCCAGCAGTACGACAGGCAATAATTCACCCCTCCACTTT
CASSTTGNNSPLHF
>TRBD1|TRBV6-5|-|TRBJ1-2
TGTGCCAGCAGTCCGACGACAGGGGGCAAGGGCTACACCTTC
CASSPTTGGKGYTF
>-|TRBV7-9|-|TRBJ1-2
TGTGCCAGCAGCTTAGGGCCTGGCTACACCTTC
CASSLGPGYTF
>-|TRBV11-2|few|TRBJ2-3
TGTGCCAGCAGCCCCTCGGCAGCAGGGTCGACAGATACGCAGTATTTT
CASSPSAAGSTDTQYF
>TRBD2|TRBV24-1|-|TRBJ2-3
TGTGCCACCAGTGATCCCGTAGCGGGAGAGGAAGATACGCAGTATTTT
CATSDPVAGEEDTQYF
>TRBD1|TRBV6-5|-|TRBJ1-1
TGTGCCAGCAGCCAAGGACAGGGAAGAACTGAAGCTTTCTTT
CASSQGQGRTEAFF
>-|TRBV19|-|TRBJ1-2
TGTGCCAGTAGCATTGACACAGCTGCTTATGGCTACACCTTC
CASSIDTAAYGYTF
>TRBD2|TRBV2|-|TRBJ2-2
TGTGCCAGTAGCGGGCCCGGGACCGGGGAGCTGTTTTTT
CASSGPGTGELFF
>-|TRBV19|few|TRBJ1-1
TGTGCCAGTAGTATAGATACAGGGTCTGAAGCTTTCTTT
CASSIDTGSEAFF
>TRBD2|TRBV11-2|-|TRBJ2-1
TGTGCCAGCAGCTTAGCCCCTCCGGGAGGCAGCTTCTCCTACAATGAGCAGTTCTTC
CASSLAPPGGSFSYNEQFF
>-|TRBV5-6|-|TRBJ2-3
TGTGCCAGCAGCTTGAGGACACTTCCAATCGCCCGCACAGATACGCAGTATTTT
CASSLRTLPIARTDTQYF
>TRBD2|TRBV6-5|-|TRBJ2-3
TGTGCCAGCAGTTCCCCCATAGCGGGGCCCACAGATACGCAGTATTTT
CASSSPIAGPTDTQYF
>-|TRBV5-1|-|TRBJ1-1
TGCGCCAGCAGCCCCTCCGGCACTGAAGCTTTCTTT
CASSPSGTEAFF
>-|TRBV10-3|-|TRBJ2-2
TGTGCCATCAGTTACCTTAGCGGCGGCGACACCGGGGAGCTGTTTTTT
CAISYLSGGDTGELFF
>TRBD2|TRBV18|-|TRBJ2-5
TGTGCCAGCTCACGCGGGGCTAGCGGGCGAGAGACCCAGTACTTC
CASSRGASGRETQYF
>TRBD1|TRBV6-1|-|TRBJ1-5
TGTGCCAGCAGTGACGGGACAGTGTATAGCAATCAGTCCCAGCATTTT
CASSDGTVYSNQSQHF
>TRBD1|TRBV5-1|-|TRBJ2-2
TGCGCCAGCAGCTTGACAGGGGCGAGAAACACCGGGGAGCTGTTTTTT
CASSLTGARNTGELFF
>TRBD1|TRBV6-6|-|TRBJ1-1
TGTGCCAGCAGCCCCCAGGGGGTCACTGAAGCTTTCTTT
CASSPQGVTEAFF
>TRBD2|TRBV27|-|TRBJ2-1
TGTGCCAGCAGTTCTAGCGGGAGCATAGATGAGCAGTTCTTC
CASSSSGSIDEQFF
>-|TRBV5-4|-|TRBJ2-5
TGTGCCAGCAGCTTCTGGGACTCACAAGAGACCCAGTACTTC
CASSFWDSQETQYF
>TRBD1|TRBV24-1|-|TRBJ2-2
TGTGCCACCAGCCCCACACCGGGACAGGGTCCGAACACCGGGGAGCTGTTTTTT
CATSPTPGQGPNTGELFF
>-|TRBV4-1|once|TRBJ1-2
TGCGCCAGCAGCCAAGATTTCTTAGGGGTCTATGGCTACACCTTC
CASSQDFLGVYGYTF
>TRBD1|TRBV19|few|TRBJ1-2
TGTGCCAGTAGTTCGGACAGGGTCGGGGGCTACACCTTC
CASSSDRVGGYTF
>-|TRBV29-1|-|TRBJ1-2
TGCAGAGGCGGGGGCGATAACTATGGCTACACCTTC
CRGGGDNYGYTF
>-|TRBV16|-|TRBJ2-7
TGTGCCAGCGCAGCCCCCTCCCGGACAGCTTCCTACGAGCAGTACTTC
CASAAPSRTASYEQYF
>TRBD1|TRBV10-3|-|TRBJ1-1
TGTGCCATCAGCCGACAGGGATCGGGGAAGACTGAAGCTTTCTTT
CAISRQGSGKTEAFF
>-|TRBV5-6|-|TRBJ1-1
TGTGCCAGCAGGGGCCTGGGTAACACTGAAGCTTTCTTT
CASRGLGNTEAFF
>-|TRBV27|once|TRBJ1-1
TGTGCCAGCAGTTTTGGAGGGTTGAACACTGAAGCTTTCTTT
CASSFGGLNTEAFF
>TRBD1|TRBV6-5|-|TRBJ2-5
TGTGCCAGCAGTTACTCGGGTCGGGACAGCCAAGAGACCCAGTACTTC
CASSYSGRDSQETQYF
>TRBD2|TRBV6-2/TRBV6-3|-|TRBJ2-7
TGTGCCAGCAGTTTGGGACTATACGAGCAGTACTTC
CASSLGLYEQYF
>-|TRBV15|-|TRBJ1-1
TGTGCCACCAGCTCTGAAGGACCAGGGCGCCGCACTGAAGCTTTCTTT
CATSSEGPGRRTEAFF
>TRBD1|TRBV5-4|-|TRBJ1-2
TGTGCCAGCAGCTTACAACAGGGGGCCGACTATGGCTACACCTTC
CASSLQQGADYGYTF
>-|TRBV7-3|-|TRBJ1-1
TGTGCCAGCAGCTTAACGAGAGGAACTGAAGCTTTCTTT
CASSLTRGTEAFF
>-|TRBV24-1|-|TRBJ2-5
TGTGCCACCAGTGATTGGGCGCCGGGAGCCGGAGAGACCCAGTACTTC
CATSDWAPGAGETQYF
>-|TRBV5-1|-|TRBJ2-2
TGCGCCAGCAGCTCGTTGACACTCAGGGACACCGGGGAGCTGTTTTTT
CASSSLTLRDTGELFF
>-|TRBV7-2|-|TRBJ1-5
TGTGCCAGCAGCCTACTAGCAGGGACCTATAGCAATCAGCCCCAGCATTTT
CASSLLAGTYSNQPQHF
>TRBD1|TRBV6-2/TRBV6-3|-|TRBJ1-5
TGTGCCAGCAGTTACCTCGACAGGGGGCATCAGCCCCAGCATTTT
CASSYLDRGHQPQHF
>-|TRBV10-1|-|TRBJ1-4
TGCGCCAGCAGTGAGACTAGGGGGGGGGCAACTAATGAAAAACTGTTTTTT
CASSETRGGATNEKLFF
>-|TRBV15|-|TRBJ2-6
TGTGCCACCAGCAGGGATGAAGGGGGCTCTGGGGCCAACGTCCTGACTTTC
CATSRDEGGSGANVLTF